What follows describes a single T cell receptor (beta chain). This specimen comes from a study of blood T cell repertoires in COVID-19. Study information: COVID-19 samples, acute and convalescent, were from the United States, Italy and Spain. T cells, B-cell-depleted T cells, or PBMCs provided the cDNA or gDNA that served as material.

V was clipped by 2 bases and J by 9 bases, with 13 bases between them. The CDR3 length is 13 residues. CDR1 is WSHSY and CDR2 is SAAADI in the germline V gene. Clones were read by immunoSEQ multiplex PCR, and TCRdb kept only the in-frame ones, dropping some. This sample yields about 120,000 clones, of which about four fifths are seen a single time; 8.5% to 12% belongs to the top ten. Sequencing was performed on peripheral blood. The clonotype comes from a human donor in a cohort sampled during active COVID-19. The chain joins TRBV10-2 to TRBJ2-5; D is possibly TRBD1 (5 bases). The CDR3 DNA is TGCGCCAGCAGTGAGGGTAGGGGTTCGGCCCAGTACTTC. Protein: CASSEGRGSAQYF.